This entry lists 27 T cell receptor beta chains sequenced from one sample in a study of T cell repertoires in cytomegalovirus infection. These TCRs' antigens remain unknown. TCRdb ran MiXCR on the reads and lists one entry per CDR3 protein. Among a few hundred thousand distinct CDR3 sequences, about 20% were seen once, and the ten largest hold approximately 20%. Sample: cultured PBMCs, taken from culture after CMV antigen stimulation. The receptors derive from a human donor in good health (CMV status not recorded). Some clones in this sample may be carry-over from other donors' samples.

The chain joins TRBV27 to TRBJ2-7; possible D gene TRBD2, 5 bases. CDR3 length: 14 amino acids. Trimming took 4 bases from V and 0 from J, leaving 10 bases between them. CDR1 and CDR2 (germline): MNHEY, SMNVEV (reference sequence). The CDR3 coding sequence is TGTGCCAGCAGTTATACGGGATTCTCCTACGAGCAGTACTTC. Protein sequence: CASSYTGFSYEQYF.

In its sample, this clonotype was seen many times. The chain uses TRBV7-2 and TRBJ1-2; 7 bases align to TRBD1. From germline, CDR1 is SGHTA and CDR2 FQGNSA. V dropped 1 base and J dropped 3; count of bases not matched to a gene: 2. The CDR3 is 14 residues long. The CDR3 nucleotides read TGTGCCAGCAGCTTAGGACAGGGTGACTATGGCTACACCTTC. It yields the protein CASSLGQGDYGYTF.

Of note for this clonotype: This may be a read error, as it is one base from a much larger clone. V and J are TRBV7-4 and TRBJ1-1; 8 bases line up with TRBD1. Germline V lookup: CDR1 SGHVT, CDR2 SQSDAQ. This CDR3 spans 14 amino acids. After removal of 5 bases from V and 4 bases from J, the junction contained 6 bases not matched to a gene. DNA of the CDR3: TGTGCCAGCAGCATACAGGGGGTAGGCACTGAAGCTTTCTTT. Translating it yields CASSIQGVGTEAFF.

The V call is TRBV6-5, the J call TRBJ2-7; maybe TRBD2 (6 bases). CDR1 and CDR2 (germline): MNHEY, SVGAGI. This CDR3 is 15 amino acids long. V shed 6 bases and J shed 1 base, with 16 bases lying between them. The CDR3 region has the DNA TGTGCCAGCAGACAATCTAGCGCCCCTTCCTACGAGCAGTACTTC. Encoded protein: CASRQSSAPSYEQYF.

This clonotype came up many times. Here the CDR3 DNA reads TGTGCCAGCAGCTTAATCTTGCTAGCGGGGACCGGGGAGCTGTTTTTT. This codes for CASSLILLAGTGELFF. V and J are TRBV11-2 and TRBJ2-2; 9 positions agree with TRBD2. CDR3 length: 16 amino acids. Germline lookup yields CDR1 SGHAT and CDR2 FQNNGV. The J segment lost 5 bases and the V segment lost 2 bases, leaving 6 bases of the junction unmatched.

This clonotype was seen just once. This rearrangement joins TRBV7-2 to TRBJ1-5; weak D call: TRBD1 (6 bases). Trimming removed 5 bases at V and 5 bases at J, with 10 bases between. The CDR3 is 13 residues long. Germline loops: CDR1 SGHTA, CDR2 FQGNSA. In DNA form, the CDR3 reads TGTGCCAGCAGCGAAAGGGGGGATCAGCCCCAGCATTTT. Translation gives CASSERGDQPQHF. Full variable domain (remainder filled in from reference TRBV7-2 and TRBJ1-5): GAGVSQSPSNKVTEKGKDVELRCDPISGHTALYWYRQSLGQGLEFLIYFQGNSAPDKSGLPSDRFSAERTGGSVSTLTIQRTQQEDSAVYLCASSERGDQPQHFGDGTRLSIL.

As DNA, the CDR3 is TGTGCCAGCAGCTTAGCGAACTCGGCCCGTTGGGGCTACACCTTC. It codes for CASSLANSARWGYTF. The genes are TRBV7-9 and TRBJ1-2; D unresolved. V shed 0 bases and J shed 8 bases, with 16 bases lying between them. The CDR3 loop spans 15 amino acids. Germline V gives CDR1 SEHNR, CDR2 FQNEAQ (reference sequence). The variable domain in full, with the rest retrieved from reference TRBV7-9 and TRBJ1-2, is DTGVSQNPRHKITKRGQNVTFRCDPISEHNRLYWYRQTLGQGPEFLTYFQNEAQLEKSRLLSDRFSAERPKGSFSTLEIQRTEQGDSAMYLCASSLANSARWGYTFGSGTRLTVV.

The V and J genes are TRBV5-1 and TRBJ2-1, with D perhaps assigned TRBD1 or TRBD2 (5 bases each). V lost 7 bases, J lost 4 bases, and 18 bases lay in between. The CDR3 spans 15 residues. Per the germline V gene, CDR1 is SGHRS and CDR2 is YFSETQ. The CDR3 spells CASRVTGTQYNEQFF. The CDR3 region has the DNA TGCGCCAGCCGGGTGACCGGGACCCAATACAATGAGCAGTTCTTC.

The gene calls are TRBV7-2 and TRBJ2-5, with 10 bases matching TRBD2. This CDR3 region has 15 residues. The germline V gene encodes CDR1 SGHTA and CDR2 FQGNSA. V shed 3 bases and J 6 bases; nucleotides not matched to a gene: 7. For the CDR3, the DNA is TGTGCCAGCAGCTTGTCTAGCGGGAGTCTACAGACCCAGTACTTC. Encoded protein: CASSLSSGSLQTQYF.

The rearrangement uses TRBV7-6 and TRBJ2-5; TRBD2 is a possible D gene (5 bases). The V and J ends lost 5 bases and 6 bases respectively, with 16 bases between them. This CDR3 spans 14 amino acids. Germline CDR1 is SGHVS and CDR2 is FNYEAQ. As DNA, the CDR3 is TGTGCCAGCAGCCCGACTACTGTAGGGCAGACCCAGTACTTC. Translated, it gives CASSPTTVGQTQYF. Looking up the rest from reference TRBV7-6 and TRBJ2-5 gives the full variable domain: GAGVSQSPRYKVTKRGQDVALRCDPISGHVSLYWYRQALGQGPEFLTYFNYEAQQDKSGLPNDRFSAERPEGSISTLTIQRTEQRDSAMYRCASSPTTVGQTQYFGPGTRLLVL.

This clonotype was detected many times. As DNA, the CDR3 is TGTGCCAGCAGTTACTTGGGATATGAGCAGTTCTTC. Translating gives CASSYLGYEQFF. V gene TRBV6-2 or TRBV6-3 combines with J gene TRBJ2-1, with D unclear. CDR3 length: 12 residues. V lost 1 base to trimming and J lost 8 bases, with 6 bases between them. Germline V gene data show CDR1 as MNHEY and CDR2 as SVGEGT.

The V and J genes are TRBV4-3 and TRBJ2-3; D gene ambiguous. The CDR3 extends over 14 amino acids. V dropped 1 base and J dropped 4 bases, with 9 bases sitting between them. Germline V gives CDR1 LGHNA, CDR2 YSLEER. In DNA form, the CDR3 reads TGCGCCAGCAGCCAAGTGTTATCGGCAGATACGCAGTATTTT. It encodes CASSQVLSADTQYF.

This clonotype was counted at least ten times. The V call is TRBV7-8, the J call TRBJ2-2; D gene ambiguous. Trimming took off 5 bases at V and 6 bases at J, with 7 bases between the two ends. This CDR3 region has 12 residues. Per the germline V gene, CDR1 is SGHVS and CDR2 is FQNEAQ. Here the CDR3 DNA reads TGTGCCAGCAGCCTCATGGCCGGGGAGCTGTTTTTT. Translated: CASSLMAGELFF. Drawing the rest from reference TRBV7-8 and TRBJ2-2, the complete variable domain is GAGVSQSPRYKVAKRGQDVALRCDPISGHVSLFWYQQALGQGPEFLTYFQNEAQLDKSGLPSDRFFAERPEGSVSTLKIQRTQQEDSAVYLCASSLMAGELFFGEGSRLTVL.

J is TRBJ2-1 and V is TRBV7-2; D remains unclear. Germline V gene sequence: CDR1 SGHTA, CDR2 FQGNSA. The CDR3 runs to 12 residues. V was trimmed by 5 bases and J by 9 bases, leaving 11 bases between them. The CDR3 DNA reads as TGTGCCAGCAGCACAGCGCGTCCTGAGCAGTTCTTC. It codes for CASSTARPEQFF.

Of note for this clonotype: Since a much larger clone is just one base distant, this may be a read error. The gene calls are TRBV7-9 and TRBJ2-2; 12 bases align to TRBD2. The germline CDR1 and CDR2 sequences are SEHNR and FQNEAQ (reference sequence). The CDR3 length is 17 residues. CDR3 in amino acids: CTSSSGRTSGKDGELFF. The CDR3 region has the DNA TGTACCAGCAGCTCAGGACGGACTAGCGGGAAGGACGGGGAGCTGTTTTTT.

This clonotype was seen a few times. V usage is TRBV9 and J usage is TRBJ1-2, with D unclear. CDR1 and CDR2 from the germline V gene are SGDLS and YYNGEE. This CDR3 is built from 12 residues. The V and J ends lost 3 bases and 8 bases respectively, with 11 bases between them. The CDR3: CASSAGQRGYTF. The DNA of the CDR3 is TGTGCCAGCAGCGCGGGCCAGCGGGGCTACACCTTC.

This clonotype was counted between two and nine times. J is TRBJ1-2 and V is TRBV12-5; D gene uncertain. The CDR3 extends over 13 amino acids. The germline V gene has CDR1 LGHNT and CDR2 FRNRAP. V lost 5 bases to trimming and J lost 5 bases, with 12 bases between them. DNA of the CDR3: TGTGCTAGTGGTCGGCGGGGAGGATATGGCTACACCTTC. Protein sequence: CASGRRGGYGYTF.

The V gene is TRBV12-3 or TRBV12-4, the J gene TRBJ2-2; possibly TRBD2 for D (6 bases). V gave up 7 bases and J gave up 2 bases, with 14 bases separating them. This CDR3 has 15 amino acids. The CDR3 DNA follows: TGTGCCAGCATGGCGTGGGACTCTAACACCGGGGAGCTGTTTTTT. Translated: CASMAWDSNTGELFF.

The sample holds many counts of this clonotype. V is TRBV7-2 and J is TRBJ2-7; 8 bases are shared with TRBD2. Germline loops: CDR1 SGHTA, CDR2 FQGNSA. The CDR3 contains 16 residues. Trimming removed 5 bases from V and 4 bases from J; junction bases left unmatched: 13. CDR3 sequence reads: CASSPRLGSGEYEQYF. In DNA form, the CDR3 reads TGTGCCAGCAGCCCCCGCTTAGGTAGCGGGGAATACGAGCAGTACTTC.

This clonotype was counted ten times or more. The CDR3 DNA is TGTGCCAGCAGTGGGACAGGAGGGAATCAGCCCCAGCATTTT. As protein: CASSGTGGNQPQHF. The rearrangement joins TRBV27 to TRBJ1-5; TRBD1 matches at 8 bases. Germline V CDR1 and CDR2: MNHEY, SMNVEV (reference sequence). V lost 5 bases, J lost 4 bases, and 4 bases stayed unmatched. The CDR3 runs to 14 residues.

This clonotype has just a few counts. The V call is TRBV6-2 or TRBV6-3, the J call TRBJ2-7, with D perhaps TRBD2 (6 bases). The CDR3 contains 16 residues. Germline CDR1 is MNHEY and CDR2 is SVGEGT. Trimming shortened V by 7 bases and J by 4 bases, and 23 bases separated the two germline ends. CDR3 in amino acids: CASKPRGLSRIYEQYF. The CDR3 nucleotides are TGTGCCAGCAAGCCTCGGGGACTCAGCCGAATTTACGAGCAGTACTTC.

The CDR3 coding sequence is TGTGCCAGCAGCGACCATTATACGAATGAAAAACTGTTTTTT. Translating it yields CASSDHYTNEKLFF. The J gene is TRBJ1-4, the V gene TRBV5-6, with unresolved D. The germline CDR1 and CDR2 sequences are SGHDT and YYEEEE. Between the trimmed V and J ends, which lost 4 bases and 5 bases, there was a span of 12 bases. CDR3 length: 14 amino acids.

This clonotype occurred many times. This chain links TRBV6-2 or TRBV6-3 with TRBJ2-4; D gene uncertain. The CDR3 spans 14 residues. V was shortened by 0 bases and J by 9 bases, with 12 bases between the two germline ends. The germline V gene encodes CDR1 MNHEY and CDR2 SVGEGT. The CDR3 DNA follows: TGTGCCAGCAGTTACTCACTCCCATCGAGCATTCAGTACTTC. The encoded protein is CASSYSLPSSIQYF.

The rearrangement uses TRBV15 and TRBJ2-5; D unclear. This CDR3 is 14 amino acids long. The V gene lost 0 bases and the J gene lost 4 bases, with 9 bases spanning the gap. The germline CDR1 and CDR2 sequences are LNHNV and YYDKDF (reference sequence). The CDR3 is CATSRDLVGETQYF. The CDR3 DNA reads as TGTGCCACCAGCAGAGATCTCGTAGGAGAGACCCAGTACTTC.

This clonotype was seen only a few times. CDR3 region: CASKRAEFMNTEAFF. DNA for the CDR3: TGTGCCAGCAAGCGTGCAGAGTTTATGAACACTGAAGCTTTCTTT. The rearrangement uses TRBV27 and TRBJ1-1; D is ambiguous. The CDR3 loop spans 15 amino acids. V was pared by 7 bases and J by 0 bases, with 15 bases between. CDR1 MNHEY and CDR2 SMNVEV come from the germline V gene (reference sequence).

This clonotype was found many times. The chain joins TRBV6-1 to TRBJ2-7, with D tentatively TRBD1 or TRBD2 (6 bases each). CDR3 length equals 15 residues. Trimming pared 2 bases from V and 1 base from J, leaving 12 bases between. Germline CDR1 and CDR2: MNHNS and SASEGT. The CDR3 here is CASSERLGGSYEQYV. The CDR3 DNA reads as TGTGCCAGCAGTGAACGCCTAGGGGGGTCCTACGAGCAGTACGTC.

This clonotype showed up just a few times. This chain links TRBV12-3 or TRBV12-4 with TRBJ1-1; D is ambiguous. CDR3 size: 13 residues. Trimming removed 4 bases at V and 2 bases at J, with 8 bases between. In DNA form, the CDR3 reads TGTGCCAGCAGTTCGAACACAAACACTGAAGCTTTCTTT. It codes for CASSSNTNTEAFF.